This TCR beta chain was found in a study of blood T cell repertoires in COVID-19. Study overall: Donors in the United States, Italy and Spain gave samples during acute or convalescent COVID-19. Nucleic acid was either cDNA or gDNA, and it came from T cells, B-cell-depleted T cells, or PBMCs.

The CDR3 runs 12 residues. Germline CDR1 is MNHEY and CDR2 is SMNVEV (reference sequence). V was trimmed by 3 bases and J by 5 bases, leaving 7 bases between them. Per the original data handling: From reference gene primer amplification, estimates of nucleated cell counts were derived. Profiled with immunoSEQ multiplex PCR; TCRdb holds only in-frame clones, not every one. That table gives V, J and clone size, and the DNA gave D and trimming. The sample lists fewer than 30,000 clones, approximately 75% occurring once. Sequencing was carried out using peripheral blood. The source of this sequence is a boy younger than 10 with active or convalescent COVID-19. The genes are TRBV27 and TRBJ2-5; D perhaps matches TRBD1 (6 bases). CDR3 DNA sequence: TGTGCCAGCAGTTTGAGGGGGGAGACCCAGTACTTC. It specifies CASSLRGETQYF.